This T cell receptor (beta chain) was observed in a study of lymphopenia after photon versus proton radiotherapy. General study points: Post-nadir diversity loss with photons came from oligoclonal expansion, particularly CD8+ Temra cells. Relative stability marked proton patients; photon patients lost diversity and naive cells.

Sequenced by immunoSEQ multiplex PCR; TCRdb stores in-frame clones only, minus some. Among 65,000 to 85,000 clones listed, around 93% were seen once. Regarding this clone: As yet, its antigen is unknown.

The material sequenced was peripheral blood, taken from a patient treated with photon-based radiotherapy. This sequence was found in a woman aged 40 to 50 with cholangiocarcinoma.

The chain's CDR3 is CASSIQGWAFF. CDR3 nucleotides: TGTGCCAGCAGCATACAGGGGTGGGCTTTCTTT. This rearrangement joins TRBV7-2 to TRBJ1-1, with 7 bases that match TRBD1. Germline lookup yields CDR1 SGHTA and CDR2 FQGNSA. J lost 11 bases, V lost 5 bases, and 5 bases had no gene match. The CDR3 runs to 11 residues.